This TCR beta chain is from a study of T-cell reconstitution after alpha-beta-depleted transplantation in children. Unique molecular identifiers were built into the TCRbeta library. TCRdb recomputed calls from the PCR reads with MiXCR, one row per CDR3 protein. This sample yields 200,000 to 250,000 distinct CDR3 sequences, of which around 10% are seen a single time; less than 8% belongs to the top ten. The CDR3 contains 14 residues. The trim removed 5 bases at V and 0 bases at J, leaving 7 bases unmatched. Germline loops: CDR1 DFQATT, CDR2 SNEGSKA (reference sequence). The chain is built from TRBV20-1 and TRBJ2-7; 7 positions agree with TRBD1. Here the sequenced sample was PBMCs from the stem cell graft donor, taken from the stem cell graft. This clonotype was obtained from a human donor who donated a stem cell graft to a child with acute lymphoblastic leukemia. The chain's CDR3 is CSADWTGASYEQYF. DNA of the CDR3: TGCAGTGCTGACTGGACAGGCGCCTCCTACGAGCAGTACTTC.